The 24 T cell receptor beta chains below all came from one sample that was sequenced in a study of graft-versus-host responses after intestinal transplantation. These receptors have no known antigen. Libraries were prepared by immunoSEQ multiplex PCR; TCRdb keeps only in-frame clonotypes and omits some of them. The sample yields 65,000 to 90,000 clones, approximately 90% seen once. The starting material was unstimulated CD8+ T cells sorted from spleen or lymph node cells, obtained before transplant. The receptor source for this set is a human donor who was the organ donor for an intestinal transplant.

The rearrangement links TRBV15 to TRBJ2-3; 8 positions match TRBD2. This CDR3 comprises 19 residues. Unmatched junction bases numbered 13, after V lost 1 base and J lost 1 base. In germline, CDR1 is LNHNV, CDR2 YYDKDF (reference sequence). The CDR3 spells CATSRAGGQRGSRTDTQYF. The CDR3 nucleotides read TGTGCCACCAGCAGAGCGGGGGGGCAGCGGGGATCCCGCACAGATACGCAGTATTTT.

The chain carries TRBV5-4 and TRBJ2-1; 10 nucleotides align to TRBD2. This CDR3 region has 15 residues. Germline-derived CDR1 and CDR2 are SGHNT and YYREEE (reference sequence). Trimming cost V 0 bases and J 6 bases; bases outside gene matches: 3. This chain's CDR3 is CASSLAQRGGNEQFF. Here the CDR3 DNA reads TGTGCCAGCAGCTTGGCCCAGCGGGGGGGCAATGAGCAGTTCTTC.

This clone was detected once. The chain combines TRBV4-1 with TRBJ2-7; TRBD2 is a possible D gene (5 bases). The CDR3 totals 14 residues. The germline V gene encodes CDR1 MGHRA and CDR2 YSYEKL. With 0 bases removed from V and 2 bases from J, the gap between germline ends came to 8 bases. CDR3 residues: CASSQDGLTYEQYF. The DNA of the CDR3 is TGCGCCAGCAGCCAAGACGGACTGACCTACGAGCAGTACTTC.

The sample holds one count of this clone. The J gene is TRBJ1-5, the V gene TRBV6-1; D unresolved. The germline gives CDR1 MNHNS, CDR2 SASEGT. The CDR3 covers 15 residues. The V end lost 7 bases, the J end lost 3 bases, and 16 bases lay between the germline ends. CDR3 region: CASNRGTLDNQPQHF. For the CDR3, the DNA is TGTGCCAGCAACCGGGGAACCCTAGACAATCAGCCCCAGCATTTT.

The rearrangement uses TRBV7-2 and TRBJ2-7; D is perhaps TRBD1 (5 bases). The CDR3 runs to 15 residues. V was shortened by 2 bases and J by 0 bases, with 11 bases between the two germline ends. Germline CDR1 is SGHTA and CDR2 is FQGNSA. In DNA, the CDR3 is TGTGCCAGCAGCTTATTAAGGCAGGGCTCCTACGAGCAGTACTTC. Encoded protein: CASSLLRQGSYEQYF.

This chain links TRBV27 with TRBJ1-1; D remains ambiguous. Germline-derived CDR1 and CDR2 are MNHEY and SMNVEV (reference sequence). V gave up 3 bases and J gave up 7 bases, with 6 bases separating them. The CDR3 consists of 11 residues. The CDR3 nucleotides are TGTGCCAGCAGTTTGGGCAGTGAAGCTTTCTTT. Its translation is CASSLGSEAFF.

The chain recombines TRBV4-1 with TRBJ2-1; TRBD2 aligns across 14 bases. The germline V gene has CDR1 MGHRA and CDR2 YSYEKL. CDR3 size: 16 residues. The ends lost 6 bases at V and 4 bases at J; junction bases unmatched: 5. CDR3 in DNA: TGCGCCAGCAGACGACTAGCGGGGGGGCCTTACAATGAGCAGTTCTTC. It specifies CASRRLAGGPYNEQFF.

This clone was seen once. The V gene is TRBV18, the J gene TRBJ2-1; D is perhaps TRBD2 (6 bases). V was trimmed by 0 bases and J by 4 bases, leaving 10 bases between them. CDR3 length: 15 residues. Germline V gene sequence: CDR1 KGHSH, CDR2 LQKENI. The CDR3: CASSPPEGPYNEQFF. In DNA form, the CDR3 reads TGTGCCAGCTCACCACCGGAGGGGCCTTACAATGAGCAGTTCTTC.

The rearrangement joins TRBV5-1 to TRBJ2-1, with 7 positions matching TRBD1. CDR1 and CDR2 (germline): SGHRS, YFSETQ. The CDR3 length is 18 residues. V lost 2 bases to trimming and J lost 5 bases; unmatched junction nucleotides: 16. CDR3 DNA: TGCGCCAGCAGCTTTACAGGGGCAGGAAGAACAGGCGACAATGAGCAGTTCTTC. This sequence encodes CASSFTGAGRTGDNEQFF.

This clone is a singleton in its sample. V and J are TRBV9 and TRBJ2-7, with 7 bases that match TRBD1. The V and J ends lost 4 bases and 6 bases, in that order; junction bases with no gene match: 10. The CDR3 covers 14 residues. CDR1 is SGDLS and CDR2 is YYNGEE in the germline V gene. The CDR3 DNA sequence: TGTGCCAGCAGCCCCGCACAGGGGTCCGGCGAGCAGTACTTC. Amino acids: CASSPAQGSGEQYF.

CDR3: CASSPAEQPGDRGTPQHF. In DNA, the CDR3 is TGTGCCAGCTCACCAGCAGAGCAACCGGGGGACAGGGGGACACCCCAGCATTTT. The chain recombines TRBV18 with TRBJ1-5; TRBD1 agrees at 11 bases. The length of the CDR3 is 18 residues. Germline V gene sequence: CDR1 KGHSH, CDR2 LQKENI. The ends lost 2 bases at V and 10 bases at J; junction bases unmatched: 16.

This sequence joins TRBV7-9 and TRBJ2-7, with 7 bases lining up with TRBD2. The CDR3 has 16 residues. The ends lost 5 bases at V and 1 base at J; junction bases unmatched: 11. Per germline, CDR1 SEHNR and CDR2 FQNEAQ (reference sequence). The CDR3 loop is CASSRGGGVVSYEQYF. CDR3 nucleotides: TGTGCCAGCAGCAGGGGCGGGGGTGTGGTATCCTACGAGCAGTACTTC.

The rearrangement joins TRBV7-9 to TRBJ1-6; D is unresolved. V was clipped by 2 bases and J by 10 bases, with 12 bases between them. The CDR3 runs to 14 residues. The germline V gene has CDR1 SEHNR and CDR2 FQNEAQ (reference sequence). The CDR3 bases are TGTGCCAGCAGCTTATTCCAGCCAGGATCACCCCTCCACTTT. As protein: CASSLFQPGSPLHF.

The chain links TRBV11-1 to TRBJ1-2; D not resolved. V dropped 4 bases and J dropped 0 bases, with 12 bases sitting between them. The germline CDR1 and CDR2 sequences are SGHAT and FQDESV (reference sequence). There are 15 residues in the CDR3. CDR3 sequence: CASSSPGKANYGYTF. DNA for the CDR3: TGTGCCAGCAGCTCCCCAGGAAAAGCTAACTATGGCTACACCTTC.

The V gene is TRBV7-8, the J gene TRBJ1-6; D possibly corresponds to TRBD1 (5 bases). The CDR3 consists of 15 residues. The V gene's germline CDR1 is SGHVS and CDR2 FQNEAQ. Trimming removed 4 bases from V and 3 bases from J, with 10 bases in between. The CDR3 sequence is CASSSQGDYNSPLHF. In DNA, the CDR3 is TGTGCCAGCAGCTCTCAGGGCGACTATAATTCACCCCTCCACTTT.

The chain combines TRBV6-5 with TRBJ1-1; the match to TRBD1 covers 7 bases. V was clipped by 6 bases and J by 7 bases; unmatched bases: 11. The CDR3 has 14 amino acids. CDR1 MNHEY and CDR2 SVGAGI come from the germline V gene. DNA of the CDR3: TGTGCCAGCAGCCACTCCGACAGGGAGAATGAAGCTTTCTTT. Translated: CASSHSDRENEAFF.

This chain connects TRBV11-2 to TRBJ1-2; D possibly corresponds to TRBD1 (5 bases). V lost 8 bases and J 4 bases, leaving 11 bases between the germline ends. The CDR3 contains 12 residues. Germline CDR1 SGHAT, CDR2 FQNNGV. For the CDR3, the DNA is TGTGCCAGCGGTCACCAGGGCTATGGCTACACCTTC. This sequence encodes CASGHQGYGYTF.

V is TRBV9 and J is TRBJ2-3, with 9 bases that match TRBD2. Germline V gene sequence: CDR1 SGDLS, CDR2 YYNGEE. The CDR3 totals 17 residues. Unmatched junction bases numbered 7, after V lost 0 bases and J lost 2 bases. This CDR3 reads CASSVESGGPSTDTQYF. DNA of the CDR3: TGTGCCAGCAGCGTAGAGAGCGGGGGGCCCTCCACAGATACGCAGTATTTT.

Of note for this clone: In the same sample, other DNA sequences code for this CDR3. In nucleotides, the CDR3 is TGTGCCAGCAGTTCTAGCTCCTACGAGCAGTACTTC. Protein: CASSSSSYEQYF. The chain is built from TRBV9 and TRBJ2-7; no clear D. This CDR3 spans 12 amino acids. Germline assignment: CDR1 SGDLS and CDR2 YYNGEE. V lost 5 bases and J 0 bases, leaving 6 bases between the germline ends.

This rearrangement joins TRBV7-2 to TRBJ2-2; 10 bases line up with TRBD1. There are 16 residues in the CDR3. V lost 1 base to trimming and J lost 5 bases; unmatched junction nucleotides: 4. In germline, CDR1 is SGHTA, CDR2 FQGNSA. In DNA form, the CDR3 reads TGTGCCAGCAGCTTAGGACCGGGACAGGGGACCGGGGAGCTGTTTTTT. Translating it yields CASSLGPGQGTGELFF.

The chain combines TRBV5-1 with TRBJ2-5; 9 bases are a match to TRBD1. CDR3 length equals 16 residues. Germline trimming cut 2 bases from V and 4 bases from J; bases unmatched to any gene: 9. Germline assignment: CDR1 SGHRS and CDR2 YFSETQ. In nucleotides, the CDR3 is TGCGCCAGCAGCTTTGGAGGCGGACAGGGGTTAGAGACCCAGTACTTC. Translated, it gives CASSFGGGQGLETQYF.

The sample holds one count of this clone. This sequence joins TRBV9 and TRBJ2-3; 9 bases are shared with TRBD1. V was clipped by 0 bases and J by 3 bases; unmatched bases: 5. The CDR3 contains 16 residues. Germline values: CDR1 SGDLS, CDR2 YYNGEE. CDR3 nucleotide sequence: TGTGCCAGCAGCGTAGGAACAGGGGGCTTAACAGATACGCAGTATTTT. Translated: CASSVGTGGLTDTQYF.

The V call is TRBV4-2, the J call TRBJ2-5; the D gene is possibly TRBD2 (6 bases). The J call may be mistaken, given a closer DNA end match to TRBJ2-7. The germline CDR1 and CDR2 sequences are LGHNA and YNFKEQ. CDR3 length equals 17 residues. The CDR3 DNA reads as TGTGCCAGCAGCCAATTTATTAATGGGGAGGCCAACTACGAGCAGTACTTC. It encodes CASSQFINGEANYEQYF.

The chain is built from TRBV4-1 and TRBJ1-2, with 9 positions matching TRBD1. CDR1 is MGHRA, CDR2 YSYEKL, per germline. This CDR3 is built from 15 residues. The J segment lost 4 bases and the V segment lost 0 bases, leaving 3 bases of the junction unmatched. CDR3 in amino acids: CASSQDKGQGYGYTF. The DNA for the CDR3 is TGCGCCAGCAGCCAAGATAAGGGACAGGGCTATGGCTACACCTTC.